These 9 T cell receptor beta chains originate from one sample sequenced in a study of blood T cells in healthy people across ages. It was with a sample-barcoded 5' primer and a J-beta primer mix that a second PCR of about 7 to 12 cycles was run. TCRdb analysed the 5' RACE reads with MiXCR anew, one entry per CDR3 protein. This sample has 1.5 million to 2 million distinct CDR3 sequences, with about two fifths found just once. The sequenced material came from blood. The source is a human donor in good health.

V and J are TRBV6-2 or TRBV6-3 and TRBJ2-7, with TRBD1 matching 8 bases. Losses at the gene ends were 5 bases for V and 3 bases for J; bases not matched to a gene: 9. Germline CDR1 and CDR2: MNHEY and SVGEGT. This CDR3 is 15 amino acids long. The CDR3 region has the DNA TGTGCCAGCAGTAACGGCAGGGGGCATGTCTACGAGCAGTACTTC. Its protein is CASSNGRGHVYEQYF.

CDR3 nucleotides: TGTGCCAGCAGCAAGACCATGGCCGGGGAGCTGTTTTTT. It is translated as CASSKTMAGELFF. The chain carries TRBV21-1 and TRBJ2-2. TRBV21-1 is an annotated pseudogene. The CDR3 covers 13 residues.

The gene calls are TRBV28 and TRBJ1-2; TRBD1 aligns across 8 bases. V was clipped by 5 bases and J by 5 bases; unmatched bases: 7. CDR3 length equals 14 residues. Germline V gene lookup returns CDR1 MDHEN and CDR2 SYDVKM. CDR3 residues: CASSTGGMGYGYTF. The CDR3 DNA reads TGTGCCAGCAGTACAGGGGGAATGGGTTATGGCTACACCTTC.

This clonotype was detected only a few times. V and J are TRBV25-1 and TRBJ1-4; no clear D gene. CDR1 is MGHDK, CDR2 SYGVNS, per germline. This CDR3 has 13 amino acids. The V end was cut by 5 bases, the J end by 7 bases, with 11 bases between. This CDR3 is CASSSRRGEKLFF. The CDR3 region has the DNA TGTGCCAGCAGTTCTAGGCGAGGTGAAAAACTGTTTTTT.

This sequence joins TRBV15 and TRBJ1-2, with D perhaps TRBD1 (6 bases). The CDR3 has 16 amino acids. Trimming removed 0 bases from V and 0 bases from J, with 11 bases in between. The V gene's germline CDR1 is LNHNV and CDR2 YYDKDF (reference sequence). The CDR3: CATSRDPTGTNYGYTF. The CDR3, as DNA: TGTGCCACCAGCAGAGACCCGACAGGAACTAACTATGGCTACACCTTC.

The chain recombines TRBV7-2 with TRBJ2-7; 7 bases fit TRBD2. This CDR3 is built from 14 residues. Germline CDR1 SGHTA, CDR2 FQGNSA. V dropped 5 bases and J dropped 12; count of bases not matched to a gene: 16. CDR3 amino acids: CASSGVVQAGILYF. CDR3 coding DNA: TGTGCCAGCAGCGGAGTGGTGCAAGCGGGGATCTTGTACTTC.

The V and J genes are TRBV28 and TRBJ1-1; a possible D gene is TRBD1 (5 bases). Trimming shortened V by 6 bases and J by 4 bases, and 12 bases separated the two germline ends. Germline V lookup: CDR1 MDHEN, CDR2 SYDVKM. The length of the CDR3 is 13 residues. DNA of the CDR3: TGTGCCAGCAGCTGGAGACAGACCACTGAAGCTTTCTTT. This encodes CASSWRQTTEAFF.

The chain carries TRBV7-2 and TRBJ1-6; 9 nucleotides line up with TRBD1. Germline V gene data show CDR1 as SGHTA and CDR2 as FQGNSA. The CDR3 covers 13 residues. The V and J ends lost 8 bases and 14 bases, in that order; junction bases with no gene match: 10. CDR3 sequence reads: CASGDRASPALHF. The CDR3 coding sequence is TGTGCCAGCGGGGACAGGGCTTCTCCGGCCCTCCACTTT.

V gene TRBV20-1 combines with J gene TRBJ2-7; D is tentatively TRBD1 or TRBD2 (6 bases each). CDR3 size: 16 residues. The ends were cut back, 0 bases at V and 3 bases at J, with 18 bases in the middle. Germline CDR1 DFQATT, CDR2 SNEGSKA (reference sequence). DNA of the CDR3: TGCAGTGCTAGAGATCAGTTGAGAGGGGGAGGCTACGAGCAGTACTTC. Its protein is CSARDQLRGGGYEQYF.